This T cell receptor (beta chain) was profiled in a study of cytomegalovirus exposure and HLA in healthy donors. Turning to the study itself: Unique TCRs numbering 75 million to 95 million, obtained from HLA-typed donors, made up an early data release. Overall study results and limits: Association of about 17,000 TCR beta sequences with HLA alleles was found at 0.05 false discovery rate in a later analysis. Several of the most significant clusters appeared linked to common viral pathogens, based on a later analysis. The majority of TCR sequences were rare, yet some public TCRs appeared in many donors.

PCR amplification relied on 60 Vbeta primers (plus 13 Jbeta primers). Generated by immunoSEQ multiplex PCR, the TCRdb table keeps only in-frame clones and is missing some. The table has 200,000 to 250,000 clones, over 70% seen once; the top ten hold 2.5% to 3.5%. V shed 4 bases and J 8 bases; nucleotides not matched to a gene: 17. Germline lookup yields CDR1 SGHRS and CDR2 YFSETQ. CDR3 size: 16 residues. Regarding this clone: The target antigen is unknown.

Specimen: PBMCs. This chain uses TRBV5-1 with TRBJ1-2; 7 bases fit TRBD1. This TCR derives from a woman in her sixties in good health and CMV-seropositive. The CDR3 region is CASSKGQSISTWGYTF. The CDR3 DNA reads as TGCGCCAGCAGCAAGGGACAGTCGATCTCAACGTGGGGCTACACCTTC.